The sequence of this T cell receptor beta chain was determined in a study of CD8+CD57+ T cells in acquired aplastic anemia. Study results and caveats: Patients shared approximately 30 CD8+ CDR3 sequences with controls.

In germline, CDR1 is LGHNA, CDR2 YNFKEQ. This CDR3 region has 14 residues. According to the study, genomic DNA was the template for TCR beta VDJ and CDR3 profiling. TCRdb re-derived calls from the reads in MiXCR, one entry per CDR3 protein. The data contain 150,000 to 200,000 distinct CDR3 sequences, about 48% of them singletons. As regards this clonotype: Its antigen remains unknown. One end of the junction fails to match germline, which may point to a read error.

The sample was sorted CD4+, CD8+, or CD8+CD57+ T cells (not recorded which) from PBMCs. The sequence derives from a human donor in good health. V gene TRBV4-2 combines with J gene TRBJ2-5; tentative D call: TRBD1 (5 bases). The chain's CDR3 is CANSEAQGEGTQYF. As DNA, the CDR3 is TGTGCCAACAGCGAGGCGCAGGGCGAAGGGACCCAGTACTTC.